One sample yielded the 5 T cell receptor beta chains listed below, sequenced in a study of PD-1 blockade in classical Hodgkin lymphoma. Using immunoSEQ multiplex PCR, the repertoire was profiled, and TCRdb retains in-frame clones only, with some absent. The table lists about 37,000 clones, around 76% of them singletons. Each of the patients experienced relapse following autologous stem cell transplantation, and their brentuximab vedotin exposure differed. Here the sequenced sample was peripheral blood mononuclear cells (PBMCs), taken before the second cycle of nivolumab. These receptors all come from a human donor with classical Hodgkin lymphoma.

The CDR3: CASSFAQGAEEQYF. CDR3 nucleotides: TGTGCCAGCAGCTTTGCTCAGGGGGCAGAGGAGCAGTACTTC. This chain connects TRBV5-6 to TRBJ2-7, with 8 bases lining up with TRBD1. Germline V gene data show CDR1 as SGHDT and CDR2 as YYEEEE. The J segment lost 7 bases and the V segment lost 2 bases, leaving 8 bases of the junction unmatched. This CDR3 contains 14 residues.

The chain recombines TRBV7-9 with TRBJ1-2; D might be TRBD1 (6 bases). Looked up from germline, CDR1 is SEHNR and CDR2 is FQNEAQ (reference sequence). This CDR3 is 13 amino acids long. The V gene lost 0 bases and the J gene lost 4 bases, with 6 bases spanning the gap. The chain's CDR3 is CASSLAGGYGYTF. The DNA of the CDR3 is TGTGCCAGCAGCTTAGCAGGGGGCTATGGCTACACCTTC.

V and J are TRBV11-2 and TRBJ1-2; D remains ambiguous. Germline V gene sequence: CDR1 SGHAT, CDR2 FQNNGV. The CDR3 spans 14 residues. The V gene lost 2 bases and the J gene lost 2 bases, with 9 bases spanning the gap. The chain's CDR3 is CASSLTGGNYGYTF. Written as DNA, the CDR3 is TGTGCCAGCAGCTTAACGGGAGGGAACTATGGCTACACCTTC.

The chain has TRBV5-1 and TRBJ2-1; 7 positions match TRBD1. CDR1 SGHRS and CDR2 YFSETQ come from the germline V gene. V shed 4 bases and J 7 bases; nucleotides not matched to a gene: 8. The CDR3 is 14 amino acids. In nucleotides, the CDR3 is TGCGCCAGCAGCACGGGACAGCCTGATAATGAGCAGTTCTTC. Its translation: CASSTGQPDNEQFF.

V usage is TRBV18 and J usage is TRBJ1-5, with D uncertain. The germline gives CDR1 KGHSH, CDR2 LQKENI. V lost 1 base and J lost 5, with 6 bases in between. The CDR3 is 13 residues long. CDR3 amino acids: CASSPLRDQPQHF. The CDR3 bases are TGTGCCAGCTCACCACTTAGGGATCAGCCCCAGCATTTT.